These 6 T cell receptor beta chains originate from one sample sequenced in a study of blood T cells in healthy people across ages. Using a J-beta primer mix together with a sample-barcoded 5' primer, a second PCR was run for roughly 7 to 11 cycles. TCRdb reprocessed the 5' RACE reads with MiXCR, giving one entry per CDR3 protein. In the table there are 800,000 to 950,000 distinct CDR3 sequences, under 40% of which are singletons. Input material: blood. These receptors all stem from a man younger than 35 in good health.

The chain uses TRBV6-2 or TRBV6-3 and TRBJ1-2; D is perhaps TRBD1 (5 bases). The CDR3 length is 17 residues. V lost 2 bases to trimming and J lost 2 bases, with 18 bases between them. CDR1 and CDR2 from the germline V gene are MNHEY and SVGEGT. In DNA form, the CDR3 reads TGTGCCAGCAGTTACCCATCGCGGGGGGTGCGGAACTATGGCTACACCTTC. This codes for CASSYPSRGVRNYGYTF.

This clonotype was counted only a few times. The rearrangement uses TRBV7-8 and TRBJ1-4; D is unresolved. The germline V and J ends were trimmed by 5 bases and 3 bases, with 16 bases remaining between them. The CDR3 extends over 16 amino acids. The V gene's germline CDR1 is SGHVS and CDR2 FQNEAQ. Here the CDR3 reads CASSLNRGRPNEKLFF. The CDR3 DNA follows: TGTGCCAGCAGCCTCAACCGAGGGAGGCCTAATGAAAAACTGTTTTTT.

This clonotype was seen repeatedly, ten times or more. This chain links TRBV2 with TRBJ2-6; tentative D call: TRBD2 (6 bases). Trimming pared 7 bases from V and 2 bases from J, leaving 12 bases between. The CDR3 totals 15 residues. CDR1 is SNHLY and CDR2 is FYNNEI in the germline V gene. The CDR3 reads CASTTPGAGANVLTF. The CDR3 DNA reads TGTGCCAGCACCACTCCGGGGGCTGGGGCCAACGTCCTGACTTTC.

With respect to this clonotype: This may be a read error, as it is one base from a much larger clone. In DNA form, the CDR3 reads TGCGCCAGCGGCTTGCGACTAGCGAATTACAATGAGCAGTTCTTC. This gives the protein CASGLRLANYNEQFF. The rearrangement joins TRBV5-1 to TRBJ2-1, with 8 bases aligning to TRBD2. Germline lookup yields CDR1 SGHRS and CDR2 YFSETQ. The CDR3 is 15 residues long. The complete variable domain, with remaining parts taken from reference TRBV5-1 and TRBJ2-1, reads KAGVTQTPRYLIKTRGQQVTLSCSPISGHRSVSWYQQTPGQGLQFLFEYFSETQRNKGNFPGRFSGRQFSNSRSEMNVSTLELGDSALYLCASGLRLANYNEQFFGPGTRLTVL.

The V gene is TRBV20-1, the J gene TRBJ1-5; unclear D gene. The CDR3 has 15 residues. The germline V gene has CDR1 DFQATT and CDR2 SNEGSKA (reference sequence). V gave up 6 bases and J gave up 6 bases, with 21 bases separating them. CDR3 protein: CSAAQRPGSGQPQHF. CDR3 DNA sequence: TGCAGTGCGGCCCAGAGGCCCGGGAGTGGTCAGCCCCAGCATTTT.

The chain has TRBV2 and TRBJ1-2; D might be TRBD1 (5 bases). The CDR3 contains 13 residues. Looked up from germline, CDR1 is SNHLY and CDR2 is FYNNEI. The germline V and J ends were trimmed by 11 bases and 4 bases, with 17 bases remaining between them. CDR3 protein: CARAGVSSYGYTF. DNA for the CDR3: TGTGCCCGGGCGGGGGTCAGCAGCTATGGCTACACCTTC.